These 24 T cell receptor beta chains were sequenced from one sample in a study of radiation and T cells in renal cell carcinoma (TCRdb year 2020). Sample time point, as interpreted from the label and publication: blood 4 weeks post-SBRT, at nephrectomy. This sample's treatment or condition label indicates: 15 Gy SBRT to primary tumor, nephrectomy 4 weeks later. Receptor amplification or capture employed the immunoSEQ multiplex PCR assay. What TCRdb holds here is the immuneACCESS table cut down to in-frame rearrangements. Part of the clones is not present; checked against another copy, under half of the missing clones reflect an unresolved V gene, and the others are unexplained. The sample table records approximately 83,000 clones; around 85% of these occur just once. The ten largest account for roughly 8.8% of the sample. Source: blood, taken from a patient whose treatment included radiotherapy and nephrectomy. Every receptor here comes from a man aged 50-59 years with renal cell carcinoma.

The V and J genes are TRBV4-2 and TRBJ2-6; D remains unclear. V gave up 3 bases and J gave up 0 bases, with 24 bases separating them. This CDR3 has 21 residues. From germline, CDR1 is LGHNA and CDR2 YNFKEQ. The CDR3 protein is CASSQSGSGLVGVSGANVLTF. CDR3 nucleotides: TGTGCCAGCAGCCAGTCCGGTTCGGGCTTAGTTGGGGTCTCTGGGGCCAACGTCCTGACTTTC.

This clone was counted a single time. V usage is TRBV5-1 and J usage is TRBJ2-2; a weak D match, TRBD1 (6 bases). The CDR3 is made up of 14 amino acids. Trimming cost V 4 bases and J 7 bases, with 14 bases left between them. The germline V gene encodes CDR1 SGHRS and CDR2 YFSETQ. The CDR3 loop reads CASSLQGDNGELFF. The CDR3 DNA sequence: TGCGCCAGCAGCCTCCAAGGGGACAACGGGGAGCTGTTTTTT.

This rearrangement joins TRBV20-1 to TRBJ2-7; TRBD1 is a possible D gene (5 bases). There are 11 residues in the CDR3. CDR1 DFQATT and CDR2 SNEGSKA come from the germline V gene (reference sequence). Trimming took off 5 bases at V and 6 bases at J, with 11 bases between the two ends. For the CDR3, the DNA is TGCAGTGCTCATCAGGGTCGCGAGCAGTACTTC. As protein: CSAHQGREQYF.

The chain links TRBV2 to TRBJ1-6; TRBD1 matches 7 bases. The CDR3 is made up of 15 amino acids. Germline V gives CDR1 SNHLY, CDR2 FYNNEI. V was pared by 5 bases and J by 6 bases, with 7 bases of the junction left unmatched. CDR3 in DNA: TGTGCCAGCAGTAGTCAGGGGGGCCCTAATTCACCCCTCCACTTT. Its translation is CASSSQGGPNSPLHF. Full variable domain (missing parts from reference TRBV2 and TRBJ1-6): EPEVTQTPSHQVTQMGQEVILRCVPISNHLYFYWYRQILGQKVEFLVSFYNNEISEKSEIFDDQFSVERPDGSNFTLKIRSTKLEDSAMYFCASSSQGGPNSPLHFGNGTRLTVT.

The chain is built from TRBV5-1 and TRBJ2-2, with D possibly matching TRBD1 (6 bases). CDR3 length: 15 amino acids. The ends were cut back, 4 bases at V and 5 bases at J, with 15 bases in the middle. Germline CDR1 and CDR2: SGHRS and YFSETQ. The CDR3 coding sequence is TGCGCCAGCAGCCCAGGGGCGCCCGGTACCGGGGAGCTGTTTTTT. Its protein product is CASSPGAPGTGELFF.

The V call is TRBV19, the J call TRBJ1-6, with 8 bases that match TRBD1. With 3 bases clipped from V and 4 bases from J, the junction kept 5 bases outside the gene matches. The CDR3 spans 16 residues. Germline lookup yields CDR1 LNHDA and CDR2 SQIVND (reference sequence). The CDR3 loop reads CASSMDRVGYNSPLHF. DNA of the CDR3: TGTGCCAGTAGTATGGACAGGGTCGGGTATAATTCACCCCTCCACTTT. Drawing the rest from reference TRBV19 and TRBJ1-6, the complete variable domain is DGGITQSPKYLFRKEGQNVTLSCEQNLNHDAMYWYRQDPGQGLRLIYYSQIVNDFQKGDIAEGYSVSREKKESFPLTVTSAQKNPTAFYLCASSMDRVGYNSPLHFGNGTRLTVT.

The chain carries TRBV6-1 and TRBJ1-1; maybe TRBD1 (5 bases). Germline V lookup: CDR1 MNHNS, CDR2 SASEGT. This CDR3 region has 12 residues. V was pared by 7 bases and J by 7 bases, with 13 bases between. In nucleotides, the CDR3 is TGTGCCAGCACTCGGGACCGGCTTGAAGCTTTCTTT. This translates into CASTRDRLEAFF.

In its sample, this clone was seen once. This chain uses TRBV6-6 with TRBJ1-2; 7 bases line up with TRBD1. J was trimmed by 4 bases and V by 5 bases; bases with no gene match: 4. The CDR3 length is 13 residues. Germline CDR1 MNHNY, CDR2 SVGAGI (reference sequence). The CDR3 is CASSRGQAYGYTF. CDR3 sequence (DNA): TGTGCCAGCAGTCGAGGACAGGCCTATGGCTACACCTTC.

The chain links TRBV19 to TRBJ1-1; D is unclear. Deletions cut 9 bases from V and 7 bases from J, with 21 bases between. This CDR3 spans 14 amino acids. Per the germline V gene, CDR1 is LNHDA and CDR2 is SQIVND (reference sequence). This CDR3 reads CASGTPSRGLEAFF. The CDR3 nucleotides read TGTGCCAGCGGAACACCATCCAGAGGACTTGAAGCTTTCTTT.

CDR3 amino acids: CASSTEYQPQHF. In DNA form, the CDR3 reads TGTGCCAGCAGCACAGAGTATCAGCCCCAGCATTTT. This sequence joins TRBV28 and TRBJ1-5; no clear D gene. Germline CDR1 reads MDHEN; CDR2 reads SYDVKM. V lost 6 bases and J lost 5, with 8 bases in between. The CDR3 has 12 amino acids. Full variable domain (rest looked up from reference TRBV28 and TRBJ1-5): DVKVTQSSRYLVKRTGEKVFLECVQDMDHENMFWYRQDPGLGLRLIYFSYDVKMKEKGDIPEGYSVSREKKERFSLILESASTNQTSMYLCASSTEYQPQHFGDGTRLSIL.

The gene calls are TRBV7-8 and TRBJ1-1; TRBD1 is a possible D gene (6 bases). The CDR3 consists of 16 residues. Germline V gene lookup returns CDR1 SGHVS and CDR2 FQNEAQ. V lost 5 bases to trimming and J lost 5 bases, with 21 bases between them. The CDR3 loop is CASSQRLPGARTEAFF. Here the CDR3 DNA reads TGTGCCAGCAGCCAACGTCTCCCGGGGGCGCGGACTGAAGCTTTCTTT.

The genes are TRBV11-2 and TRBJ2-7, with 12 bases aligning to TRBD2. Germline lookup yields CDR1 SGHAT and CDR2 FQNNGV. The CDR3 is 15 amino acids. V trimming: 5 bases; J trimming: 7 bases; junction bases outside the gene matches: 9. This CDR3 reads CASSLTGTSGYEQYF. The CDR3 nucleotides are TGTGCCAGCAGCCTCACCGGGACTAGCGGGTATGAGCAGTACTTC.

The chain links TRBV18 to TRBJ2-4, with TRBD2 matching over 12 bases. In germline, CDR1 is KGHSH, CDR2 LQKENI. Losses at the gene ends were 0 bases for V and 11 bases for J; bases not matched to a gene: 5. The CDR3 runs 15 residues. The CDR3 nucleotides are TGTGCCAGCTCACCACCAGGGCTAGCGGGAGGGTTTCAGTACTTC. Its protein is CASSPPGLAGGFQYF.

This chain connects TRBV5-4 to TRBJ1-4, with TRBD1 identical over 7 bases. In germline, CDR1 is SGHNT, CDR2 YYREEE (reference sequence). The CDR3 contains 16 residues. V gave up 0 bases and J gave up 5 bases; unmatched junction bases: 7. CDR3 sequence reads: CASSLGIGTENEKLFF. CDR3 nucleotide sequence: TGTGCCAGCAGCTTGGGAATCGGGACAGAGAATGAAAAACTGTTTTTT.

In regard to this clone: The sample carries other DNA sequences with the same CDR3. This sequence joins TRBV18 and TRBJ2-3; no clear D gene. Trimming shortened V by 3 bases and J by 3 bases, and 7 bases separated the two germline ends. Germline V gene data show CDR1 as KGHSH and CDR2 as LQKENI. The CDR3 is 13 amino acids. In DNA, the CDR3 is TGTGCCAGCTCACCCGCTAGTACAGATACGCAGTATTTT. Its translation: CASSPASTDTQYF.

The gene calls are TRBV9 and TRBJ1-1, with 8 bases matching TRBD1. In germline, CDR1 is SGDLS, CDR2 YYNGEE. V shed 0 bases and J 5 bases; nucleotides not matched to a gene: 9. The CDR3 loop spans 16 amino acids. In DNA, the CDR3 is TGTGCCAGCAGCGTAGTCCTCGGACAGGGAGAGACTGAAGCTTTCTTT. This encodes CASSVVLGQGETEAFF.

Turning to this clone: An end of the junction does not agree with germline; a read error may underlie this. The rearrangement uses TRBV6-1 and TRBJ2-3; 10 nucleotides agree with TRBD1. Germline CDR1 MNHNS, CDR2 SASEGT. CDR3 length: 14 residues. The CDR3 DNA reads TGTGCCGGCAGGGACAGGGGTAGCACAGATACGCAGTATTTT. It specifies CAGRDRGSTDTQYF.

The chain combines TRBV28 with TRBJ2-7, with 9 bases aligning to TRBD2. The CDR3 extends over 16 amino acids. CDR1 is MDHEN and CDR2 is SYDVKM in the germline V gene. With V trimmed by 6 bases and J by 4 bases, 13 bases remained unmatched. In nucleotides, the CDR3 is TGTGCCAGCAGCCCTTTCGGAGTAGCGGGGGAATACGAGCAGTACTTC. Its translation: CASSPFGVAGEYEQYF.

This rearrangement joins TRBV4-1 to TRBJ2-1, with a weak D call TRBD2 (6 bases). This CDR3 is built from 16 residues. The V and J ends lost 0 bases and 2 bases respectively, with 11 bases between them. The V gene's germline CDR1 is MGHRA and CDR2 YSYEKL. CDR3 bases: TGCGCCAGCAGCCAAGATACGGCGGGGACCTACAATGAGCAGTTCTTC. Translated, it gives CASSQDTAGTYNEQFF.

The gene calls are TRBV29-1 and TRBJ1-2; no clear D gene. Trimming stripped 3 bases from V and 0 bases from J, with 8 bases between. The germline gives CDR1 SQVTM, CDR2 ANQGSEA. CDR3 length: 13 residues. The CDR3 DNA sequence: TGCAGCGTTGACCCGGCTACTAACTATGGCTACACCTTC. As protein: CSVDPATNYGYTF.

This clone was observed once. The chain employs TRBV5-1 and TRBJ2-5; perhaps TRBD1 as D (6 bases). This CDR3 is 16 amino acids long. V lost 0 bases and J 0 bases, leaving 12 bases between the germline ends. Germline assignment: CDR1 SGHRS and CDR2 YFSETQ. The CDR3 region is CASSLEPTGDQETQYF. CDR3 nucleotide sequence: TGCGCCAGCAGCTTGGAACCGACAGGAGACCAAGAGACCCAGTACTTC.

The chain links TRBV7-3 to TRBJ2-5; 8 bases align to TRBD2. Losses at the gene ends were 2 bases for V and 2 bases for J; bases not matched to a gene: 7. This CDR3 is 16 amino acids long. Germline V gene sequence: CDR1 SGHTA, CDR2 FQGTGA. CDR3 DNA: TGTGCCAGCAGCTTAGGGAATAGCGGGAATCAAGAGACCCAGTACTTC. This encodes CASSLGNSGNQETQYF.

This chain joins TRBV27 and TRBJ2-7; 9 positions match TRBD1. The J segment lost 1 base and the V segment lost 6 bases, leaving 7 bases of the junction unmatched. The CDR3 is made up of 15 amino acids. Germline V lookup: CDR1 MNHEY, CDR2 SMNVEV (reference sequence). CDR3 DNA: TGTGCCAGCAGCTCACAGGGGGCGGAATCCTACGAGCAGTACTTC. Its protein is CASSSQGAESYEQYF.

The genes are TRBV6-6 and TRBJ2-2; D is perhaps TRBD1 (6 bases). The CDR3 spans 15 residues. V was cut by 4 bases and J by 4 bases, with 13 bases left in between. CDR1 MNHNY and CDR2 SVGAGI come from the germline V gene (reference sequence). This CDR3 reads CASSSADRPTGELFF. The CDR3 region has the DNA TGTGCCAGCAGTTCCGCGGACAGACCCACCGGGGAGCTGTTTTTT.